This TCR beta chain was documented in a study of shared T cell receptors in the human thymus. CDR3 length: 15 residues. Germline trimming cut 4 bases from V and 7 bases from J; bases unmatched to any gene: 12. The germline CDR1 and CDR2 sequences are SGHVS and FNYEAQ. Produced via immunoSEQ multiplex PCR; TCRdb's table is partial and in-frame only. The data show roughly 710,000 clones, with 80% to 90% seen just once and around 0.0094% held by the top ten. These data were also filed under a second study, of human thymus T cells. That source reports: Resections removed during corrective heart surgery provided the thymus tissue used. Related studies found that unrelated individuals share highly overlapping thymic repertoires.

This receptor was obtained from a girl under two years old with a congenital heart defect. Sequencing was carried out using thymocytes. The rearrangement links TRBV7-6 to TRBJ1-2; 7 bases agree with TRBD1. The DNA for the CDR3 is TGTGCCAGCAGCTCCCACAGACAGGGCGGTCCTGGCTACACCTTC. This encodes CASSSHRQGGPGYTF. Looking up the rest from reference TRBV7-6 and TRBJ1-2 gives the full variable domain: GAGVSQSPRYKVTKRGQDVALRCDPISGHVSLYWYRQALGQGPEFLTYFNYEAQQDKSGLPNDRFSAERPEGSISTLTIQRTEQRDSAMYRCASSSHRQGGPGYTFGSGTRLTVV.